The present T cell receptor beta chain was sequenced within a study of T-cell reconstitution after alpha-beta-depleted transplantation in children. General study findings and limits: The study traced high day-60 TCRbeta diversity in some patients to surviving recipient T cells and thymic progenitors. The main origin of T-cell counts and diversity one year after transplant was newly produced T cells. Several hundred graft clones that had expanded were reportedly the source of alpha-beta T cells about two months after transplant.

Trimming removed 6 bases from V and 5 bases from J, with 19 bases in between. Germline V gene sequence: CDR1 MDHEN, CDR2 SYDVKM. This CDR3 has 16 residues. Unique molecular identifiers tagged the TCRbeta library. TCRdb analysed the PCR reads with MiXCR anew, one entry per CDR3 protein. The sample lists approximately 150,000 distinct CDR3 sequences; about 9% were seen once. At least ten counts were recorded for this clonotype. Its antigen is unidentified. Sequenced here: PBMCs, mostly from graft donor cells, sampled 180 days after TCRalphabeta/CD19-depleted stem cell transplant. V gene TRBV28 combines with J gene TRBJ1-4; a weak D match, TRBD1 (5 bases). The receptor's source is a female patient aged 2-9 years who had a stem cell transplant for congenital amegakaryocytic thrombocytopenia, so the T cells may come from the graft donor. This CDR3 reads CASSLSFWGGNEKLFF. The CDR3 DNA reads as TGTGCCAGCAGCCTTAGCTTTTGGGGGGGGAATGAAAAACTGTTTTTT.